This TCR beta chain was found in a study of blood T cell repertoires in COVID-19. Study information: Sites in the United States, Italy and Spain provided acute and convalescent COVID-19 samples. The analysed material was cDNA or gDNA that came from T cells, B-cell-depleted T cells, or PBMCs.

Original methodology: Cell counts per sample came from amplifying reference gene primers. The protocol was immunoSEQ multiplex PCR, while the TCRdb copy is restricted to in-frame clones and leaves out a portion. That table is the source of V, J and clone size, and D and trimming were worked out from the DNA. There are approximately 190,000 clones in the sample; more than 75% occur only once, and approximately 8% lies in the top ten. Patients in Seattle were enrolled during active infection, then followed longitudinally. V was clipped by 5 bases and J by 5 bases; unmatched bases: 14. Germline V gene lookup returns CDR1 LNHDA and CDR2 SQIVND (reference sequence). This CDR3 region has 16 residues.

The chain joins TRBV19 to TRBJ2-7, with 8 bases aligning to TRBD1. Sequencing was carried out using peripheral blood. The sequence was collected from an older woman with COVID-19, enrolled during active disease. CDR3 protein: CASSLSPGQAPHEQYF. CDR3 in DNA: TGTGCCAGTAGTTTAAGTCCGGGACAGGCCCCCCACGAGCAGTACTTC.